The 14 T cell receptor beta chains below were found in one sample sequenced in a study of breast tumors, draining lymph nodes, adjacent tissues. TCRdb re-derived calls from the multiplex PCR reads in MiXCR, one entry per CDR3 protein. The profile covers about 230,000 distinct CDR3 sequences, with approximately 30% appearing a single time and just over 1.4% taken by the ten largest. Samples came from axillary lymph nodes draining the breast cancer. The sample comprised axillary lymph node tissue. The receptor set was obtained from a female donor with breast cancer. Some clones in this sample may be carry-over from other donors' samples.

This clonotype was counted at least ten times. This rearrangement joins TRBV6-1 to TRBJ1-3, with 8 bases aligning to TRBD1. The CDR3 has 17 amino acids. CDR1 is MNHNS, CDR2 SASEGT, per germline. V dropped 6 bases and J dropped 2; count of bases not matched to a gene: 12. The CDR3 nucleotides read TGTGCCAGCAGAGATAAAACAGGGGGTAATCCTGGAAACACCATATATTTT. Its protein product is CASRDKTGGNPGNTIYF.

On this clonotype: No conserved phenylalanine or tryptophan ends this CDR3, so it is likely a read error. Because the CDR3's place on the DNA is in doubt, the DNA is left out and the CDR3 is given as listed by TCRdb. The gene calls are TRBV19 and TRBJ2-1; TRBD1, the D gene given by the table, was not confirmed from the DNA. The CDR3 numbers 16 amino acids, ends counted. Germline CDR1 and CDR2: LNHDA and SQIVND (reference sequence). This CDR3 is CASTTRGGRGFNEQLS.

This clonotype was seen more than once but under ten times. The V and J genes are TRBV20-1 and TRBJ1-1; 7 nucleotides line up with TRBD1. The germline V gene encodes CDR1 DFQATT and CDR2 SNEGSKA (reference sequence). Trimming removed 5 bases from V and 1 base from J; junction bases left unmatched: 4. The CDR3 consists of 13 residues. CDR3 DNA sequence: TGCAGTGCTTCCCGACAGGGGAACACTGAAGCTTTCTTT. This translates into CSASRQGNTEAFF.

The sample holds a few counts of this clonotype. A much larger clone is a single base away; this may be a read error. The rearrangement links TRBV27 to TRBJ2-7, with D possibly being TRBD1 (6 bases). The CDR3 covers 14 residues. Germline V gene lookup returns CDR1 MNHEY and CDR2 SMNVEV (reference sequence). The V end lost 7 bases, the J end lost 2 bases, and 15 bases lay between the germline ends. CDR3 nucleotide sequence: TGTGCCAGCACTTTGAGGGGGTCGGCCTACGAGCAGTACTTC. As protein: CASTLRGSAYEQYF.

This clonotype was observed many times. The chain recombines TRBV9 with TRBJ2-7; D remains unclear. V lost 4 bases, J lost 4 bases, and 12 bases lay in between. Germline-derived CDR1 and CDR2 are SGDLS and YYNGEE. The CDR3 consists of 13 residues. The CDR3 DNA follows: TGTGCCAGCAGCCCCCCCGGGCAGTACGAGCAGTACTTC. Its translation is CASSPPGQYEQYF.

This clonotype was recorded at least ten times. A much larger clonotype is one base distant, so this may be a read error. In DNA, the CDR3 is TGTGCCAGCAGCCAAGACTCCAGGGGGCGAGAGACCCCGTACTTC. Its protein product is CASSQDSRGRETPYF. The chain couples TRBV14 to TRBJ2-5; 8 bases are shared with TRBD1. The CDR3 spans 15 residues. Germline values: CDR1 SGHDN, CDR2 FVKESK.

The sample holds many counts of this clonotype. This chain joins TRBV7-3 and TRBJ2-2; TRBD2 matches 10 bases. V dropped 5 bases and J dropped 5; count of bases not matched to a gene: 11. CDR3 length equals 17 residues. Germline assignment: CDR1 SGHTA and CDR2 FQGTGA. CDR3 nucleotide sequence: TGTGCCAGCAGCCTCGGACTAGCGGCCCTTGGGACCGGGGAGCTGTTTTTT. Translating gives CASSLGLAALGTGELFF. Combining the CDR3 with reference TRBV7-3 and TRBJ2-2 gives the whole variable domain GAGVSQTPSNKVTEKGKYVELRCDPISGHTALYWYRQSLGQGPEFLIYFQGTGAADDSGLPNDRFFAVRPEGSVSTLKIQRTERGDSAVYLCASSLGLAALGTGELFFGEGSRLTVL.

Ten or more counts support this clonotype. The chain has TRBV6-2 or TRBV6-3 and TRBJ2-7; no clear D. Trimming pared 7 bases from V and 3 bases from J, leaving 7 bases between. The CDR3 spans 11 residues. Germline loops: CDR1 MNHEY, CDR2 SVGEGT. CDR3 in DNA: TGTGCCAGCAAATTGAACTACGAGCAGTACTTC. Translation: CASKLNYEQYF.

J is TRBJ1-1 and V is TRBV28; a possible D gene is TRBD1 (6 bases). The CDR3 is made up of 16 amino acids. CDR1 and CDR2 from the germline V gene are MDHEN and SYDVKM. The germline V and J ends were trimmed by 2 bases and 2 bases, with 15 bases remaining between them. This CDR3 reads CASSLGGGRPNTEAFF. The CDR3 bases are TGTGCCAGCAGTTTAGGGGGGGGCCGACCTAACACTGAAGCTTTCTTT.

At least ten counts were recorded for this clonotype. The CDR3, as DNA: TGCGCCAGCAGCCAAGATCTCGGATCTAAAAAGTTCTTC. Its protein product is CASSQDLGSKKFF. The rearrangement joins TRBV4-1 to TRBJ2-1; D is unclear. The CDR3 is made up of 13 amino acids. V was clipped by 0 bases and J by 14 bases, with 14 bases between them. CDR1 is MGHRA and CDR2 is YSYEKL in the germline V gene.

For this clonotype: A clone one base away is much larger, so this may be a read error. This chain links TRBV12-3 or TRBV12-4 with TRBJ2-7; tentatively, D is TRBD2 (7 bases). The CDR3 is 14 residues long. V was clipped by 5 bases and J by 6 bases, with 17 bases between them. CDR3 DNA sequence: TGTGCCAGCAGTCGGGGGGCGCTGAGAGGCGAGCAGTACTTC. This gives the protein CASSRGALRGEQYF.

The rearrangement joins TRBV7-9 to TRBJ2-2; 9 positions agree with TRBD1. Per germline, CDR1 SEHNR and CDR2 FQNEAQ (reference sequence). V shed 4 bases and J 6 bases; nucleotides not matched to a gene: 9. This CDR3 comprises 16 residues. CDR3 coding DNA: TGTGCCAGCAGCTCACCGGGACAGGGTAGGGCCGGGGAGCTGTTTTTT. Protein sequence: CASSSPGQGRAGELFF.

This clonotype has ten or more counts. V gene TRBV24-1 combines with J gene TRBJ2-7; perhaps TRBD1 as D (5 bases). Trimming took off 3 bases at V and 3 bases at J, with 14 bases between the two ends. Germline lookup yields CDR1 KGHDR and CDR2 SFDVKD. CDR3 length: 15 amino acids. The CDR3 loop reads CATSDADTAIYEQYF. Here the CDR3 DNA reads TGTGCCACCAGTGATGCGGACACGGCCATCTACGAGCAGTACTTC.

This clonotype has just a few counts. At one of its ends the junction is not consistent with the germline gene, which may arise from a read error. This sequence joins TRBV2 and TRBJ2-7; D gene uncertain. The CDR3 loop spans 10 amino acids. The germline V gene has CDR1 SNHLY and CDR2 FYNNEI. As DNA, the CDR3 is TGTGCCGGCAGCAGCTACGAGCAGTACTTC. The encoded protein is CAGSSYEQYF.